This TCR beta chain was observed in a study of circulating and synovial CD4+ cells in juvenile arthritis. Whole-study results and caveats: Shared-clonotype fractions with synovium likely underestimate full repertoire overlap.

Germline V gene sequence: CDR1 MRHNA, CDR2 SNTAGT. The CDR3 is 15 amino acids. Losses at the gene ends were 8 bases for V and 1 base for J; bases not matched to a gene: 9. Assay used: immunoSEQ multiplex PCR; TCRdb lists only in-frame clones, some missing. This table holds around 13,000 clones, 65% to 85% found once. Sequenced samples came from active juvenile idiopathic arthritis patients. Of note for this clone: Its antigen is still unknown.

This TCR was sampled from a human patient with juvenile idiopathic arthritis. Some clones in this sample may be carry-over from other donors' samples. Sequenced input: CD4+ T cells from synovial fluid. This chain connects TRBV6-4 to TRBJ1-1; 8 bases line up with TRBD1. The CDR3 here is CASLGQGHPNTEAFF. The CDR3 nucleotides are TGTGCCAGCCTCGGACAGGGTCACCCGAACACTGAAGCTTTCTTT.